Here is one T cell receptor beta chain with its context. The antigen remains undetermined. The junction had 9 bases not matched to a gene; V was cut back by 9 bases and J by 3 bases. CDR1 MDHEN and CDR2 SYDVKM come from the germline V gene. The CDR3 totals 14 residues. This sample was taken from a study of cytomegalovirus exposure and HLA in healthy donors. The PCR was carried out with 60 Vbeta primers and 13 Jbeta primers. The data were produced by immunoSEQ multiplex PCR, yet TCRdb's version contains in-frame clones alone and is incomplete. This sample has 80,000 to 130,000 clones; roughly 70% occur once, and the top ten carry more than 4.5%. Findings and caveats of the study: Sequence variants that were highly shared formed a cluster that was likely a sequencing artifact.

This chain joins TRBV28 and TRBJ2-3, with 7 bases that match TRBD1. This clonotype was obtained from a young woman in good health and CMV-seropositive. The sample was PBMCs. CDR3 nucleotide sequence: TGTGCCAGTATACAGGGGTGGAGGACAGATACGCAGTATTTT. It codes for CASIQGWRTDTQYF. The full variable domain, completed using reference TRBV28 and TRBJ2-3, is DVKVTQSSRYLVKRTGEKVFLECVQDMDHENMFWYRQDPGLGLRLIYFSYDVKMKEKGDIPEGYSVSREKKERFSLILESASTNQTSMYLCASIQGWRTDTQYFGPGTRLTVL.